Listed below are T cell receptor beta chains from one sample, sequenced in a study of T cell repertoires in cytomegalovirus infection. Antigens of these TCRs are unknown. TCRdb itself ran the reads through MiXCR, one entry per CDR3 protein. The sample yields approximately 590,000 distinct CDR3 sequences, about 40% seen once. Sequenced here: cultured PBMCs, sampled from culture after CMV antigen stimulation. The receptors originated from a human donor in good health (CMV status not recorded). Some clones in this sample may be carry-over from other donors' samples. The CDR3 runs from the conserved cysteine through the conserved F or W. Each record gives: clone size, J gene, V gene, D gene, CDR3 DNA, CDR3 protein. D genes are given only for firm matches. Not every row has a clone size; where given, it reads once, few, many or a size class.

size: .
J: TRBJ2-7
V: TRBV30
D: .
DNA: TGTGCCGCCTCAGAACTCCATAACGAGCAGTACTTC
CDR3: CAASELHNEQYF

size: .
J: TRBJ2-3
V: TRBV4-3
D: .
DNA: TGCGCCAGCAGCCAAGTGGCTACTAGCACAGATACGCAGTATTTT
CDR3: CASSQVATSTDTQYF

size: .
J: TRBJ1-1
V: TRBV4-2
D: .
DNA: TGTGCCAGCAGACCTAACCTATTTCCGAACACTGAAGCTTTCTTT
CDR3: CASRPNLFPNTEAFF

size: few
J: TRBJ2-1
V: TRBV5-1
D: TRBD2
DNA: TGCGCCAGCAGCGTCGGGACTAGCGACTTCAATGAGCAGTTCTTC
CDR3: CASSVGTSDFNEQFF

size: .
J: TRBJ2-5
V: TRBV7-4
D: .
DNA: TGTGCCAGCAGCTCTGGGCCCAAAGAGACCCAGTACTTC
CDR3: CASSSGPKETQYF

size: .
J: TRBJ2-2
V: TRBV12-3/TRBV12-4
D: .
DNA: TGTGCCAGCTGGGTAGGGACGAACACCGGGGAGCTGTTTTTT
CDR3: CASWVGTNTGELFF

size: .
J: TRBJ2-7
V: TRBV4-3
D: TRBD1
DNA: TGCGCCAGCAGCCGCGAGCGTCCCGGGACAGGGGGCGACGAGCAGTACTTC
CDR3: CASSRERPGTGGDEQYF

size: few
J: TRBJ2-2
V: TRBV7-2
D: .
DNA: TGTGCCAGCGGACGGCCGAACACCGGGGAGCTGTTTTTT
CDR3: CASGRPNTGELFF

size: .
J: TRBJ1-4
V: TRBV7-9
D: .
DNA: TGTGCCAGCAGCTTAGGATGGGCGACAACTAATGAAAAACTGTTTTTT
CDR3: CASSLGWATTNEKLFF

size: few
J: TRBJ2-7
V: TRBV7-9
D: .
DNA: TGTGCCAGCAGCTTAGTTGTCGGGGTTAACGACGAGCAGTACTTC
CDR3: CASSLVVGVNDEQYF

size: many
J: TRBJ1-4
V: TRBV7-2
D: .
DNA: TGTGCCAGCAGCTTAGGTGCAGGGTCTAATGAAAAACTGTTTTTT
CDR3: CASSLGAGSNEKLFF